Each of the 7 T cell receptor beta chains below was sequenced from the same sample in a study of T cell responses to AZD1222 COVID-19 vaccine. Libraries were prepared by immunoSEQ multiplex PCR; TCRdb keeps only in-frame clonotypes and omits some of them. The sample consists of 130,000 to 150,000 clones, 70% to 90% of them appearing once. Sequenced here: peripheral blood, sampled on day 0 of AZD1222 vaccination. The receptors come from an adult in good health.

V usage is TRBV25-1 and J usage is TRBJ1-6, with TRBD1 matching 9 bases. CDR1 is MGHDK and CDR2 is SYGVNS in the germline V gene. V was pared by 3 bases and J by 10 bases, with 4 bases of the junction left unmatched. This CDR3 region has 14 residues. The CDR3 region is CASSEWDRVSPLHF. Written as DNA, the CDR3 is TGTGCCAGCAGTGAGTGGGACAGGGTGTCACCCCTCCACTTT. Complete variable domain (other parts from reference TRBV25-1 and TRBJ1-6): EADIYQTPRYLVIGTGKKITLECSQTMGHDKMYWYQQDPGMELHLIHYSYGVNSTEKGDLSSESTVSRIRTEHFPLTLESARPSHTSQYLCASSEWDRVSPLHFGNGTRLTVT.

The chain uses TRBV12-5 and TRBJ2-5; D possibly uses TRBD1 or TRBD2 (6 bases each). V shed 2 bases and J shed 5 bases, with 12 bases lying between them. The CDR3 spans 14 residues. Per the germline V gene, CDR1 is LGHNT and CDR2 is FRNRAP. In DNA, the CDR3 is TGTGCTAGTGGTTTGTCCCCGGGGGCGGAGACCCAGTACTTC. This encodes CASGLSPGAETQYF.

The V call is TRBV18, the J call TRBJ1-2; 8 nucleotides match TRBD1. This CDR3 is 14 amino acids long. Germline V gene sequence: CDR1 KGHSH, CDR2 LQKENI. Unmatched junction bases numbered 9, after V lost 5 bases and J lost 7 bases. The CDR3 loop is CASSKGGDRFGYTF. Written as DNA, the CDR3 is TGTGCCAGCTCAAAAGGAGGGGACAGGTTTGGCTACACCTTC.

V and J are TRBV28 and TRBJ1-3; D is unclear. With 0 bases removed from V and 0 bases from J, the gap between germline ends came to 12 bases. CDR3 length: 17 amino acids. Germline V CDR1 and CDR2: MDHEN, SYDVKM. DNA for the CDR3: TGTGCCAGCAGTTTATGGCAGTCGTTTAACTCTGGAAACACCATATATTTT. Its translation: CASSLWQSFNSGNTIYF.

The chain carries TRBV11-3 and TRBJ2-1; no clear D gene. The ends were cut back, 1 base at V and 8 bases at J, with 9 bases in the middle. The CDR3 totals 13 residues. Germline V gene sequence: CDR1 SGHNT, CDR2 YENEEA. The CDR3: CASSLARGDEQFF. The CDR3 DNA sequence: TGTGCCAGCAGCTTAGCCCGAGGAGATGAGCAGTTCTTC. Together with reference TRBV11-3 and TRBJ2-1, the CDR3 gives the full variable domain: EAGVVQSPRYKIIEKKQPVAFWCNPISGHNTLYWYLQNLGQGPELLIRYENEEAVDDSQLPKDRFSAERLKGVDSTLKIQPAELGDSAVYLCASSLARGDEQFFGPGTRLTVL.

The CDR3 nucleotides read TGTGCCAGCAGCCCGGACAGGGTCGCCACTTTCTATGGCTACACCTTC. Amino acids: CASSPDRVATFYGYTF. J is TRBJ1-2 and V is TRBV28; 8 bases map to TRBD1. With 6 bases clipped from V and 4 bases from J, the junction kept 13 bases outside the gene matches. Germline V gives CDR1 MDHEN, CDR2 SYDVKM. CDR3 length: 16 residues.

This rearrangement joins TRBV18 to TRBJ2-3, with D uncertain. The germline V and J ends were trimmed by 1 base and 4 bases, with 6 bases remaining between them. Germline CDR1 and CDR2: KGHSH and LQKENI. CDR3 length: 13 residues. CDR3 bases: TGTGCCAGCTCACCACAGAATTCAGATACGCAGTATTTT. It codes for CASSPQNSDTQYF. Supplemented by reference TRBV18 and TRBJ2-3, the full variable domain reads NAGVMQNPRHLVRRRGQEARLRCSPMKGHSHVYWYRQLPEEGLKFMVYLQKENIIDESGMPKERFSAEFPKEGPSILRIQQVVRGDSAAYFCASSPQNSDTQYFGPGTRLTVL.